The clone carrying this TCR beta chain was found once. Its matching antigen is unknown. The data belong to a study of radiotherapy plus CTLA-4 blockade in lung cancer. The study's findings and limits: Radiotherapy was combined with ipilimumab, and tumor-derived TCR clones then expanded in blood.

Germline CDR1 MNHEY, CDR2 SVGAGI. V dropped 0 bases and J dropped 8; count of bases not matched to a gene: 5. The CDR3 length is 15 residues. Lung cancer patients with chemo-refractory metastatic non-small-cell disease were given focal radiation plus CTLA-4 blockade with ipilimumab. The protocol was immunoSEQ multiplex PCR, while the TCRdb copy is restricted to in-frame clones and leaves out a portion. The data show some 60,000 clones, with around 76% seen just once and approximately 2.9% held by the top ten. The rearrangement uses TRBV6-5 and TRBJ2-1; TRBD2 matches at 9 bases. The input for sequencing was peripheral blood, taken from a patient treated with radiotherapy plus ipilimumab. This clonotype was obtained from a human donor with non-small cell lung cancer who had a complete response to radiotherapy plus ipilimumab. CDR3 residues: CASSYSISGRDEQFF. The CDR3 DNA reads TGTGCCAGCAGTTACTCTATTAGCGGGAGAGATGAGCAGTTCTTC.